Sequencing of this TCR beta chain was carried out in a study of CD8+ T cells in alopecia areata. Across the study: A regimen of oral tofacitinib, 5 to 10 mg twice daily, was given to treated patients.

Extracted from the samples, RNA was reverse transcribed into cDNA to serve as the sequencing template. The table came from immunoSEQ multiplex PCR; TCRdb's copy has only in-frame clones and leaves some out. The data hold about 180,000 clones, with roughly 70% observed a single time. Lesional scalp tissue (obtained by punch biopsy) and peripheral blood were collected from alopecia areata patients. CDR1 is MNHEY, CDR2 SMNVEV, per germline (reference sequence). The V end was cut by 0 bases, the J end by 5 bases, with 11 bases between. The CDR3 runs to 16 residues. The source of this sequence is a human donor with alopecia areata. This specimen consisted of CD8+ T cells sorted from blood, obtained at week 0. The V call is TRBV27, the J call TRBJ1-6, with unresolved D. CDR3 DNA: TGTGCCAGCAGTTTATCTATGGGTTTACATAATTCACCCCTCCACTTT. This gives the protein CASSLSMGLHNSPLHF.